These 27 T cell receptor beta chains were sequenced from one sample in a study of T cell repertoires in cytomegalovirus infection. From the reads, TCRdb called clonotypes with MiXCR, one entry per CDR3 protein. The table includes about 190,000 distinct CDR3 sequences, under 30% detected once. Specimen: PBMCs. These receptors all stem from a human donor in good health (CMV status not recorded). Some clones in this sample may be carry-over from other donors' samples.

This clonotype was detected only a few times. The chain recombines TRBV20-1 with TRBJ1-5; 7 positions agree with TRBD1. The CDR3 length is 16 residues. V dropped 3 bases and J dropped 0; count of bases not matched to a gene: 8. Germline CDR1 reads DFQATT; CDR2 reads SNEGSKA (reference sequence). Here the CDR3 reads CSASAGTVYSNQPQHF. CDR3 DNA sequence: TGCAGTGCTAGTGCCGGGACAGTTTATAGCAATCAGCCCCAGCATTTT.

This chain uses TRBV29-1 with TRBJ2-5, with 7 nucleotides matching TRBD1. Trimming at V came to 5 bases and at J to 4 bases, leaving 1 base not matched to a gene. The CDR3 consists of 11 residues. The germline V gene encodes CDR1 SQVTM and CDR2 ANQGSEA. The CDR3 region is CSVWTGETQYF. DNA for the CDR3: TGCAGCGTTTGGACAGGAGAGACCCAGTACTTC.

This clonotype came up a few times. This sequence joins TRBV7-8 and TRBJ1-5; D is unresolved. The CDR3 consists of 14 residues. Germline-derived CDR1 and CDR2 are SGHVS and FQNEAQ. V was pared by 1 base and J by 5 bases, with 9 bases between. CDR3 in amino acids: CASSLERSDQPQHF. CDR3 sequence (DNA): TGTGCCAGCAGCTTAGAACGGTCGGATCAGCCCCAGCATTTT.

The sample holds many counts of this clonotype. The chain links TRBV28 to TRBJ2-7; TRBD1 aligns across 7 bases. CDR3 length equals 15 residues. CDR1 and CDR2 (germline): MDHEN, SYDVKM. With 5 bases clipped from V and 0 bases from J, the junction kept 7 bases outside the gene matches. This CDR3 reads CASSGDSFFSYEQYF. In DNA, the CDR3 is TGTGCCAGCAGTGGGGACAGTTTTTTCTCCTACGAGCAGTACTTC.

The J gene is TRBJ2-1, the V gene TRBV20-1; 12 bases map to TRBD2. The germline V gene has CDR1 DFQATT and CDR2 SNEGSKA (reference sequence). V trimming: 6 bases; J trimming: 7 bases; junction bases outside the gene matches: 10. There are 15 residues in the CDR3. The DNA for the CDR3 is TGCAGTGCCCCCGGGGCTAGCGGGGGGGGGAATGAGCAGTTCTTC. Translation gives CSAPGASGGGNEQFF.

The chain links TRBV19 to TRBJ1-2; weak D call: TRBD1 (5 bases). The germline CDR1 and CDR2 sequences are LNHDA and SQIVND (reference sequence). This CDR3 region has 13 residues. The V end was cut by 7 bases, the J end by 3 bases, with 12 bases between. CDR3 sequence: CASNPGTDYGYTF. CDR3 nucleotides: TGTGCCAGTAACCCAGGGACGGACTATGGCTACACCTTC.

Turning to this clonotype: This could be a read error, since a much larger clone is one nucleotide away. This chain connects TRBV7-2 to TRBJ2-7, with D perhaps TRBD2 (6 bases). Germline V gene lookup returns CDR1 SGHTA and CDR2 FQGNSA. The CDR3 is made up of 16 amino acids. The CDR3 loop reads CANSLAGPRGTYEQYF. CDR3 bases: TGTGCCAACAGCTTAGCAGGGCCCCGGGGGACCTACGAGCAGTACTTC.

In its sample, this clonotype was seen once. A single base separates this from a much larger clone, so it may be a read error. The chain carries TRBV7-2 and TRBJ1-4; the D is unclear. The CDR3 spans 13 residues. Germline assignment: CDR1 SGHTA and CDR2 FQGNSA. CDR3 DNA sequence: TGTGACAGCAGCTCCTACCAGGTTGGAAAACTGTTTTTT. It specifies CDSSSYQVGKLFF.

V usage is TRBV5-6 and J usage is TRBJ1-5; a possible D gene is TRBD1 (5 bases). Germline CDR1 reads SGHDT; CDR2 reads YYEEEE. Trimming left V 4 bases short and J 4 bases short, with 12 bases between. This CDR3 comprises 14 residues. The CDR3: CASSPGPLNQPQHF. CDR3 coding DNA: TGTGCCAGCAGCCCGGGACCGTTGAATCAGCCCCAGCATTTT.

This clonotype was seen at least ten times. The chain uses TRBV7-2 and TRBJ1-2; D is perhaps TRBD1 (6 bases). The V gene's germline CDR1 is SGHTA and CDR2 FQGNSA. The CDR3 has 15 amino acids. Deletions cut 2 bases from V and 6 bases from J, with 16 bases between. CDR3 sequence: CASSLQGSTWDGYTF. DNA of the CDR3: TGTGCCAGCAGCTTACAGGGGTCGACGTGGGATGGCTACACCTTC. The complete variable domain, with remaining parts taken from reference TRBV7-2 and TRBJ1-2, reads GAGVSQSPSNKVTEKGKDVELRCDPISGHTALYWYRQSLGQGLEFLIYFQGNSAPDKSGLPSDRFSAERTGGSVSTLTIQRTQQEDSAVYLCASSLQGSTWDGYTFGSGTRLTVV.

This clonotype has more than one count but fewer than ten. The chain recombines TRBV12-3 or TRBV12-4 with TRBJ2-5; TRBD1 matches at 8 bases. V shed 5 bases, J shed 5 bases, and the junction held 10 bases outside the gene matches. This CDR3 region has 15 residues. CDR3 DNA: TGTGCCAGCAGTCAAACAGGGGGAAGAGGGGAGACCCAGTACTTC. Amino acid sequence: CASSQTGGRGETQYF.

The genes are TRBV4-3 and TRBJ1-1, with D possibly being TRBD1 (5 bases). CDR1 and CDR2 from the germline V gene are LGHNA and YSLEER. This CDR3 region has 14 residues. Between the trimmed V and J ends, which lost 1 base and 6 bases, there was a span of 12 bases. The CDR3 is CASSQGPREAEAFF. The CDR3 nucleotides read TGCGCCAGCAGCCAAGGACCCAGGGAAGCTGAAGCTTTCTTT.

This clonotype was detected only a few times. This chain links TRBV12-3 or TRBV12-4 with TRBJ2-7, with D uncertain. CDR3 size: 14 residues. Trimming removed 6 bases at V and 0 bases at J, with 12 bases between. The CDR3 protein is CASSRFVSSYEQYF. In DNA, the CDR3 is TGTGCCAGCAGCCGTTTCGTAAGCTCCTACGAGCAGTACTTC.

This sequence joins TRBV5-5 and TRBJ2-3, with TRBD2 matching over 9 bases. CDR1 and CDR2 from the germline V gene are SGHKS and YYEKEE (reference sequence). The CDR3 has 16 residues. Trimming took 3 bases from V and 0 from J; bases not matched to a gene: 5. CDR3 loop: CASSSLAGTSTDTQYF. DNA for the CDR3: TGTGCCAGCAGCTCCCTAGCGGGAACTAGCACAGATACGCAGTATTTT.

This clonotype has a handful of counts. The rearrangement joins TRBV3-1 to TRBJ2-3; 10 bases are a match to TRBD2. V lost 5 bases, J lost 3 bases, and 8 bases stayed unmatched. Germline assignment: CDR1 LGHDT and CDR2 YNNKEL (reference sequence). This CDR3 is built from 16 residues. This CDR3 reads CASSFQRGGGTDTQYF. The CDR3, as DNA: TGTGCCAGCAGCTTTCAGCGGGGGGGTGGGACAGATACGCAGTATTTT.

This clonotype came up a few times. The chain employs TRBV6-1 and TRBJ1-2; D perhaps matches TRBD1 (5 bases). The V end lost 9 bases, the J end lost 7 bases, and 18 bases lay between the germline ends. The germline gives CDR1 MNHNS, CDR2 SASEGT. This CDR3 has 13 residues. The CDR3: CASLGTLSGGYTF. The CDR3 DNA is TGTGCCAGTTTAGGGACGTTGAGCGGTGGCTACACCTTC.

This clonotype was counted between two and nine times. The chain links TRBV12-3 or TRBV12-4 to TRBJ1-2; D might be TRBD1 (5 bases). Trimming removed 3 bases from V and 6 bases from J, with 14 bases in between. The CDR3 loop spans 14 amino acids. The CDR3 bases are TGTGCCAGCAGTTTTTCAGGGTTCGAGGATGGCTACACCTTC. Its translation is CASSFSGFEDGYTF.

This clonotype has more than one count but fewer than ten. CDR3 protein: CSASSTDYEQYF. The CDR3 DNA reads as TGCAGTGCTAGCTCGACTGACTACGAGCAGTACTTC. The chain combines TRBV20-1 with TRBJ2-7; D is unclear. V lost 3 bases and J lost 3, with 9 bases in between. Germline V lookup: CDR1 DFQATT, CDR2 SNEGSKA (reference sequence). This CDR3 is 12 amino acids long.

This clonotype has a handful of counts. This chain joins TRBV20-1 and TRBJ1-1; 8 nucleotides agree with TRBD1. Germline CDR1 and CDR2: DFQATT and SNEGSKA (reference sequence). With V trimmed by 7 bases and J by 2 bases, 6 bases remained unmatched. The CDR3 totals 13 residues. CDR3: CSVSGQGNTEAFF. The CDR3 DNA reads as TGCAGTGTTAGCGGACAGGGTAACACTGAAGCTTTCTTT.

The V call is TRBV7-3, the J call TRBJ1-2; possibly TRBD1 for D (6 bases). The CDR3 consists of 19 residues. Germline V gene sequence: CDR1 SGHTA, CDR2 FQGTGA. The germline V and J ends were trimmed by 4 bases and 1 base, with 25 bases remaining between them. This CDR3 reads CASSSRPWDTGGNNYGYTF. The CDR3 DNA is TGTGCCAGCAGCTCCCGTCCCTGGGACACTGGGGGTAATAACTATGGCTACACCTTC.

This clonotype was seen a few times. V usage is TRBV7-6 and J usage is TRBJ1-5, with a tentative D call TRBD1 (5 bases). With 0 bases removed from V and 3 bases from J, the gap between germline ends came to 6 bases. This CDR3 comprises 14 residues. Germline V gene lookup returns CDR1 SGHVS and CDR2 FNYEAQ. In DNA, the CDR3 is TGTGCCAGCAGCTTAGCGGGGGACAATCAGCCCCAGCATTTT. It translates to CASSLAGDNQPQHF.

The genes are TRBV4-2 and TRBJ1-1; 9 positions match TRBD1. Per the germline V gene, CDR1 is LGHNA and CDR2 is YNFKEQ. The CDR3 consists of 15 residues. V was clipped by 0 bases and J by 3 bases; unmatched bases: 2. The CDR3 loop reads CASSQETGGDTEAFF. The CDR3 DNA reads TGTGCCAGCAGCCAAGAAACAGGGGGCGACACTGAAGCTTTCTTT.

The sample holds many counts of this clonotype. This chain uses TRBV28 with TRBJ2-7, with TRBD1 identical over 9 bases. Losses at the gene ends were 5 bases for V and 3 bases for J; bases not matched to a gene: 14. CDR1 and CDR2 from the germline V gene are MDHEN and SYDVKM. The CDR3 is made up of 17 amino acids. DNA of the CDR3: TGTGCCAGCAGTACATCTCCCAGACAGGGGGGGTTCTACGAGCAGTACTTC. Its translation is CASSTSPRQGGFYEQYF.

This clonotype has only a few counts. This rearrangement joins TRBV3-1 to TRBJ1-1, with no clear D. This CDR3 contains 14 residues. V shed 1 base and J shed 0 bases, with 6 bases lying between them. CDR1 is LGHDT, CDR2 YNNKEL, per germline (reference sequence). CDR3 nucleotides: TGTGCCAGCAGCCAAGGGGGAGTGAACACTGAAGCTTTCTTT. Protein product: CASSQGGVNTEAFF.

This clonotype was counted only a few times. The chain recombines TRBV12-3 or TRBV12-4 with TRBJ1-2; TRBD1 matches at 9 bases. After removal of 6 bases from V and 4 bases from J, the junction contained 9 bases not matched to a gene. This CDR3 region has 15 residues. The CDR3 protein is CASRMTGGSVYGYTF. CDR3 nucleotides: TGTGCCAGCAGGATGACAGGGGGTAGTGTCTATGGCTACACCTTC.

The J gene is TRBJ2-7, the V gene TRBV6-2 or TRBV6-3; TRBD1 agrees at 7 bases. With 7 bases clipped from V and 5 bases from J, the junction kept 11 bases outside the gene matches. This CDR3 contains 14 residues. Per germline, CDR1 MNHEY and CDR2 SVGEGT. In nucleotides, the CDR3 is TGTGCCAGCACCCGAGGGACAGCCAGGGACGAGCAGTACTTC. Protein product: CASTRGTARDEQYF.

The chain carries TRBV7-8 and TRBJ2-1; TRBD2 aligns across 9 bases. Germline V gives CDR1 SGHVS, CDR2 FQNEAQ. The CDR3 length is 16 residues. V dropped 1 base and J dropped 4; count of bases not matched to a gene: 5. As DNA, the CDR3 is TGTGCCAGCAGCTTAGTCGGTCTAGCGGGGTACAATGAGCAGTTCTTC. Its translation is CASSLVGLAGYNEQFF.